This is a list of T cell receptor beta chains from one sample in a study of breast tumors, draining lymph nodes, adjacent tissues. TCRdb redid the calling of the multiplex PCR reads with MiXCR, one entry per CDR3 protein. This sample yields about 200,000 distinct CDR3 sequences, of which 30% to 35% are seen a single time; approximately 3.6% belongs to the top ten. Material for sequencing was axillary lymph node tissue. These receptors were obtained from a female donor with breast cancer. Some clones in this sample may be carry-over from other donors' samples. Both conserved end residues are trimmed from each CDR3.

j_call v_call cdr3_aa
TRBJ2-5 TRBV25-1 ASSEWAGEETQY
TRBJ2-1 TRBV7-2 ASSLEAAGGEQF
TRBJ2-5 TRBV4-1 ASSQETDRGWETQY
TRBJ2-4 TRBV9 ASSRDGDTKNIQY
TRBJ1-6 TRBV7-2 ASSSRDTGNSPLH
TRBJ2-5 TRBV11-3 AWSGGLQATQY
TRBJ1-1 TRBV14 ASSQRRGQFSTNTEAF
TRBJ2-5 TRBV12-3/TRBV12-4 ASSSAGGPGETQY
TRBJ1-6 TRBV15 ATSRDQEGGSPLH
TRBJ1-5 TRBV24-1 ATSDNRNQPQH
TRBJ2-7 TRBV28 ASNTRRGPSGEQY
TRBJ2-7 TRBV28 ASSTGQPYEQY
TRBJ1-2 TRBV20-1 SARGAIGYGYT
TRBJ1-2 TRBV11-2 ASANAPRVT
TRBJ1-3 TRBV6-5 ASSKGRSSGNTIY
TRBJ2-5 TRBV11-3 ASSSGTSANLETQY
TRBJ1-1 TRBV6-1 ASSEQVNTEAF
TRBJ2-6 TRBV5-1 ASSLEGIGGAGANVLT
TRBJ2-1 TRBV5-5 ASSLTSGRIGYNEQF
TRBJ1-2 TRBV20-1 SARPVDRGYGYT
TRBJ1-1 TRBV7-2 ASSLKGGVGTEAF
TRBJ1-3 TRBV20-1 SAQGPGNTIY
TRBJ2-5 TRBV20-1 SASGLGSAGGGETQY
TRBJ2-6 TRBV27 ASSLLGRGQSGANVLT